Following are 5 T cell receptor beta chains from one sample sequenced in a study of control samples from healthy donors and cancer patients. Sequencing used immunoSEQ multiplex PCR; TCRdb keeps in-frame clones, though not all of them. This table holds about 49,000 clones, 80% to 90% found once. Sequenced: PBMCs. These receptors all stem from a woman aged 50 to 65 with lung cancer.

The chain couples TRBV5-1 to TRBJ2-5; 11 bases are a match to TRBD2. J was trimmed by 0 bases and V by 5 bases; bases with no gene match: 9. CDR3 length equals 17 residues. The germline V gene has CDR1 SGHRS and CDR2 YFSETQ. This chain's CDR3 is CASRAGTSGWYQETQYF. CDR3 coding DNA: TGCGCCAGCAGGGCTGGGACTAGCGGATGGTACCAAGAGACCCAGTACTTC.

The chain employs TRBV18 and TRBJ2-1; the match to TRBD2 covers 14 bases. J lost 8 bases, V lost 6 bases, and 15 bases had no gene match. Per germline, CDR1 KGHSH and CDR2 LQKENI. The CDR3 totals 18 residues. CDR3 nucleotides: TGTGCCAGCTCTCCGCCGCGGGGGACTAGCGGGGGTATCGATGAGCAGTTCTTC. This encodes CASSPPRGTSGGIDEQFF.

The chain recombines TRBV7-9 with TRBJ2-1; TRBD1 aligns across 8 bases. CDR1 is SEHNR, CDR2 FQNEAQ, per germline (reference sequence). Germline trimming cut 4 bases from V and 5 bases from J; bases unmatched to any gene: 4. This CDR3 has 14 residues. The CDR3 DNA reads TGTGCCAGCAGCTCCCGGGACAGGCACAATGAGCAGTTCTTC. It is translated as CASSSRDRHNEQFF.

This chain joins TRBV12-3 or TRBV12-4 and TRBJ2-1; D is perhaps TRBD2 (5 bases). This CDR3 is 13 amino acids long. The V and J ends lost 3 bases and 7 bases respectively, with 10 bases between them. The CDR3 reads CASSFGAENEQFF. The DNA of the CDR3 is TGTGCCAGCAGTTTTGGAGCGGAAAATGAGCAGTTCTTC.

The genes are TRBV28 and TRBJ1-2; 12 nucleotides line up with TRBD1. The germline gives CDR1 MDHEN, CDR2 SYDVKM. This CDR3 has 18 amino acids. Trimming cost V 8 bases and J 5 bases; bases outside gene matches: 18. CDR3 sequence reads: CASGPVGDRGQIGYGYTF. The CDR3 DNA reads as TGTGCCAGCGGTCCAGTGGGGGACAGGGGGCAAATTGGGTATGGCTACACCTTC.